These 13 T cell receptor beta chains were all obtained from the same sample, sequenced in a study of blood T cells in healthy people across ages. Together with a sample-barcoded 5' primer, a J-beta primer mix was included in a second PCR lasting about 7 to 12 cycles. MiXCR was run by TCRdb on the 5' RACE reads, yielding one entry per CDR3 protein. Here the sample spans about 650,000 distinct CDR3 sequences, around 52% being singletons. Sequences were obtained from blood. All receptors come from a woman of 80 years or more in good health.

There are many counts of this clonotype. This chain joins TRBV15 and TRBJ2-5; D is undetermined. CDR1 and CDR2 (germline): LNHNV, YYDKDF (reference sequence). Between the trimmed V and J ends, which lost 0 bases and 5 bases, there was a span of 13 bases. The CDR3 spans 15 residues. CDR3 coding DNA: TGTGCCACCAGCAGAGATCAAGTCCAAGCGGAGACCCAGTACTTC. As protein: CATSRDQVQAETQYF. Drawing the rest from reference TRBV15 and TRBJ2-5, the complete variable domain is DAMVIQNPRYQVTQFGKPVTLSCSQTLNHNVMYWYQQKSSQAPKLLFHYYDKDFNNEADTPDNFQSRRPNTSFCFLDIRSPGLGDTAMYLCATSRDQVQAETQYFGPGTRLLVL.

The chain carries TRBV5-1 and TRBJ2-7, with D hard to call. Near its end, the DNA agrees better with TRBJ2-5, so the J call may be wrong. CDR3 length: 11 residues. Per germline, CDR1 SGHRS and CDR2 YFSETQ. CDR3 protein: CASSSEGTQYF. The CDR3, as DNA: TGCGCCAGCAGCTCGGAAGGGACCCAGTACTTC.

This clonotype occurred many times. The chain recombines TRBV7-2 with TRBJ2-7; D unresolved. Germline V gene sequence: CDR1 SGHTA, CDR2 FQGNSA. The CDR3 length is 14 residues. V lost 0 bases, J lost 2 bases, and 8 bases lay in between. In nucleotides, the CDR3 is TGTGCCAGCAGCTTAGCTCCTTACCCCTACGAGCAGTACTTC. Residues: CASSLAPYPYEQYF.

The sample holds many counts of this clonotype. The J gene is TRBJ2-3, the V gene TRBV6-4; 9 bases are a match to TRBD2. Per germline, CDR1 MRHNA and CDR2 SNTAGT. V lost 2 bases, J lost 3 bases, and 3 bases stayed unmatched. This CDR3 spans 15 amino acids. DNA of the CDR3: TGTGCCAGCAGTGACGGGACTAGCCTTACAGATACGCAGTATTTT. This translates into CASSDGTSLTDTQYF.

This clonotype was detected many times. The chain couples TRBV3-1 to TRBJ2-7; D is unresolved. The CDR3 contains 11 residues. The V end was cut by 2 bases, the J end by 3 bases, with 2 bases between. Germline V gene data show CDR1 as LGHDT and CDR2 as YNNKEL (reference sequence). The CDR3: CASSQHYEQYF. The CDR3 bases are TGTGCCAGCAGCCAACACTACGAGCAGTACTTC.

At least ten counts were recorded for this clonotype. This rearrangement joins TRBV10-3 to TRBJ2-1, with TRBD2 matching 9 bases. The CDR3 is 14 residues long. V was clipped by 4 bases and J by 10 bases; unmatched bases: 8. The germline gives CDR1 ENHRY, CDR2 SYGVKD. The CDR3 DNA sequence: TGTGCCATCAGTGGGGTAGCGGGAGTTCAGGAGCAGTTCTTC. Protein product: CAISGVAGVQEQFF.

The CDR3, as DNA: TGTGCCAGCAGCCAAGGAATTAGCTCCTACGAGCAGTACTTC. Protein sequence: CASSQGISSYEQYF. The chain links TRBV3-1 to TRBJ2-7; D unresolved. Per the germline V gene, CDR1 is LGHDT and CDR2 is YNNKEL (reference sequence). The CDR3 extends over 14 amino acids. V was shortened by 1 base and J by 0 bases, with 7 bases between the two germline ends.

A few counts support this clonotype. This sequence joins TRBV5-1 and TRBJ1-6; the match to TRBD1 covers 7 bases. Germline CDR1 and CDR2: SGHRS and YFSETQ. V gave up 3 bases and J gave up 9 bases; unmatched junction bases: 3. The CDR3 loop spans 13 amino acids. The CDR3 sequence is CASSSDRVSPLHF. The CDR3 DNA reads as TGCGCCAGCAGCTCTGACAGGGTTTCACCCCTCCACTTT.

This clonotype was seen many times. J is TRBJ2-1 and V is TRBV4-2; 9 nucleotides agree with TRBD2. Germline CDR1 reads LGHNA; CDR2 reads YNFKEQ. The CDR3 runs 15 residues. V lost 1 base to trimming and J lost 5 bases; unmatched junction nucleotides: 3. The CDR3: CASSQGERGDNEQFF. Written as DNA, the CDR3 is TGTGCCAGCAGCCAAGGCGAGCGGGGGGACAATGAGCAGTTCTTC.

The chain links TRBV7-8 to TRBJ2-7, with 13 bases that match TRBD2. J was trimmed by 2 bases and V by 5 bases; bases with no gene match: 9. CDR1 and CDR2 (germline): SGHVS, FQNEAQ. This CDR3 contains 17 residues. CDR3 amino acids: CASSLRTSGSLPYEQYF. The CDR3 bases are TGTGCCAGCAGCCTACGGACTAGCGGGAGCTTACCCTACGAGCAGTACTTC. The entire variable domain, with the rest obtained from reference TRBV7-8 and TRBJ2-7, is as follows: GAGVSQSPRYKVAKRGQDVALRCDPISGHVSLFWYQQALGQGPEFLTYFQNEAQLDKSGLPSDRFFAERPEGSVSTLKIQRTQQEDSAVYLCASSLRTSGSLPYEQYFGPGTRLTVT.

CDR3 residues: CASSPGQVPDTQYF. CDR3 DNA: TGTGCCAGCAGCCCCGGACAGGTGCCAGATACGCAGTATTTT. The rearrangement joins TRBV7-9 to TRBJ2-3, with 7 bases matching TRBD1. The CDR3 has 14 amino acids. J gave up 4 bases and V 5 bases, and 6 bases lay outside the gene matches. The V gene's germline CDR1 is SEHNR and CDR2 FQNEAQ (reference sequence). Full variable domain (rest looked up from reference TRBV7-9 and TRBJ2-3): DTGVSQNPRHKITKRGQNVTFRCDPISEHNRLYWYRQTLGQGPEFLTYFQNEAQLEKSRLLSDRFSAERPKGSFSTLEIQRTEQGDSAMYLCASSPGQVPDTQYFGPGTRLTVL.

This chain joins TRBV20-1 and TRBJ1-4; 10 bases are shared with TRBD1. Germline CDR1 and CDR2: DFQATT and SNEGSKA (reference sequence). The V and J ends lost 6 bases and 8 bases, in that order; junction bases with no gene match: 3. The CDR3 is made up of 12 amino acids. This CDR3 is CSADRGHEKLFF. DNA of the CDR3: TGCAGTGCCGACAGGGGGCACGAAAAACTGTTTTTT.

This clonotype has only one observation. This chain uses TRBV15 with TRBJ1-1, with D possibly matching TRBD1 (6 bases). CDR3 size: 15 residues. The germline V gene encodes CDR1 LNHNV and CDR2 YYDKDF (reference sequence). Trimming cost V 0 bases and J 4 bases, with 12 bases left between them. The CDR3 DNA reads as TGTGCCACCAGCAGAGACAGGGGAGGGATCACTGAAGCTTTCTTT. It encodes CATSRDRGGITEAFF.